Detailed here is one T cell receptor beta chain. Constant-region reverse primers amplified full-length variable regions, followed by semi-nested Nested Universal Primer A PCR. TCRdb reprocessed the 5' RACE reads with MiXCR, giving one entry per CDR3 protein. This sample carries about 64,000 distinct CDR3 sequences, approximately 22% of them seen once, and the ten largest clones take about 3%. The memory fraction was CD4+CD45RO+CD25- cells. Germline V gives CDR1 DFQATT, CDR2 SNEGSKA (reference sequence). The V end was cut by 3 bases, the J end by 5 bases, with 7 bases between. The CDR3 contains 11 residues.

The chain employs TRBV20-1 and TRBJ1-1, with D hard to call. The sample comprised memory CD4+ T cells sorted from a lymph node. Subset given: memory CD4+ T cells, CD4+CD45RO+CD25-. This clonotype originated in a female donor with breast cancer. The DNA for the CDR3 is TGCAGTGCTAGCGAGGAAACTGAAGCTTTCTTT. Translation gives CSASEETEAFF.